The 25 T cell receptor beta chains reported below all come from one sample, sequenced in a study of spatial heterogeneity in lung cancer. Overall study findings and caveats: Intratumoral expanded alpha and beta TCR counts were found to track tumor mutation counts.

For these receptors, no antigen is known. Via MiXCR, TCRdb re-called the 5' RACE reads, giving one row per CDR3 protein. The profile covers around 2,700 distinct CDR3 sequences, with 5.5% to 6% appearing a single time and approximately 18% taken by the ten largest. Described time point: sample taken at primary tumor resection. This sample comprised lung tumor tissue, obtained at surgery. These receptors were obtained from a male donor with early-stage non-small cell lung cancer.

This clonotype is labeled as medium-sized. V and J are TRBV28 and TRBJ1-6, with a weak D call TRBD1 (6 bases). The germline V gene has CDR1 MDHEN and CDR2 SYDVKM. V lost 6 bases and J 2 bases, leaving 11 bases between the germline ends. The CDR3 extends over 15 amino acids. The CDR3 bases are TGTGCCAGCAGATTAACAGGGACCTATAATTCACCCCTCCACTTT. Translated: CASRLTGTYNSPLHF.

This clonotype is labeled as medium-sized. This sequence joins TRBV7-9 and TRBJ1-4; 7 bases are shared with TRBD1. This CDR3 has 15 residues. Germline-derived CDR1 and CDR2 are SEHNR and FQNEAQ (reference sequence). J gave up 5 bases and V 5 bases, and 8 bases lay outside the gene matches. In nucleotides, the CDR3 is TGTGCCAGCAGCGCGCCGGGACAGAGAAATGAAAAACTGTTTTTT. As protein: CASSAPGQRNEKLFF.

By its share, this clonotype is medium-sized (0.01 to 0.1%). The chain joins TRBV18 to TRBJ2-7, with D maybe TRBD1 (6 bases). The V end was cut by 2 bases, the J end by 6 bases, with 11 bases between. Germline V lookup: CDR1 KGHSH, CDR2 LQKENI. This CDR3 is 13 amino acids long. The CDR3 protein is CASSPVLGGEQYF. The CDR3, as DNA: TGTGCCAGCTCACCAGTATTAGGGGGCGAGCAGTACTTC.

This clonotype is categorized as medium-sized. The rearrangement uses TRBV7-9 and TRBJ2-5; perhaps TRBD2 as D (7 bases). The CDR3 extends over 16 amino acids. Deletions cut 5 bases from V and 1 base from J, with 17 bases between. The germline V gene encodes CDR1 SEHNR and CDR2 FQNEAQ (reference sequence). CDR3 in amino acids: CASSLGGGGLQETQYF. The CDR3 bases are TGTGCCAGCAGCCTGGGGGGCGGGGGCCTCCAAGAGACCCAGTACTTC.

Judged by abundance, this clonotype is medium-sized. The gene calls are TRBV6-5 and TRBJ1-3, with D unresolved. There are 18 residues in the CDR3. The V end lost 0 bases, the J end lost 4 bases, and 19 bases lay between the germline ends. Germline V gene sequence: CDR1 MNHEY, CDR2 SVGAGI. The CDR3 region is CASSYSIRPRHLGNTIYF. The CDR3 bases are TGTGCCAGCAGTTACTCGATTAGGCCCCGACACCTCGGAAACACCATATATTTT.

This clonotype is classed as medium-sized. The chain is built from TRBV27 and TRBJ2-1, with 11 bases matching TRBD2. This CDR3 region has 16 residues. V lost 3 bases and J lost 5; bases outside the gene matches: 6. Germline V gene data show CDR1 as MNHEY and CDR2 as SMNVEV (reference sequence). CDR3 nucleotide sequence: TGTGCCAGCAGTTTCTTAGCGGGGGGGATGAACAATGAGCAGTTCTTC. Its protein product is CASSFLAGGMNNEQFF.

In its sample, this clonotype is large. The rearrangement joins TRBV27 to TRBJ1-2; D remains ambiguous. In germline, CDR1 is MNHEY, CDR2 SMNVEV (reference sequence). The CDR3 totals 14 residues. The ends were cut back, 6 bases at V and 7 bases at J, with 18 bases in the middle. The CDR3 DNA is TGTGCCAGCAGAGAAAGTCTGGCGGGAGGTGGCTACACCTTC. Protein product: CASRESLAGGGYTF.

By proportion, this clonotype is medium-sized. This rearrangement joins TRBV6-2 or TRBV6-3 to TRBJ2-5, with 7 bases fitting TRBD2. Trimming took 5 bases from V and 7 from J; bases not matched to a gene: 16. This CDR3 has 16 amino acids. Germline lookup yields CDR1 MNHEY and CDR2 SVGEGT. The CDR3 region has the DNA TGTGCCAGCAGTCAAGAGAGGACTAGACCGCGGCGGACCCAGTACTTC. Translation: CASSQERTRPRRTQYF.

By its share, this clonotype is medium-sized. The V and J genes are TRBV6-1 and TRBJ1-2; no clear D. The CDR3 length is 10 residues. V was pared by 7 bases and J by 3 bases, with 3 bases between. CDR1 MNHNS and CDR2 SASEGT come from the germline V gene. CDR3: CASNYYGYTF. The CDR3 nucleotides are TGTGCCAGCAATTACTATGGCTACACCTTC.

This clonotype is medium-sized. The chain joins TRBV6-5 to TRBJ1-2; 7 nucleotides line up with TRBD1. Germline V gene sequence: CDR1 MNHEY, CDR2 SVGAGI. The CDR3 contains 13 residues. V gave up 7 bases and J gave up 4 bases; unmatched junction bases: 6. The CDR3 loop is CASTRDSRYGYTF. CDR3 DNA sequence: TGTGCCAGCACCCGGGACAGCCGCTATGGCTACACCTTC.

This clonotype was seen at least ten times. The CDR3 sequence is CASRPGTGNYGYTF. In nucleotides, the CDR3 is TGTGCCAGCAGGCCCGGGACAGGAAACTATGGCTACACCTTC. The chain employs TRBV6-5 and TRBJ1-2; the match to TRBD1 covers 8 bases. The V segment lost 6 bases and the J segment 2 bases; nucleotides outside the gene matches: 5. This CDR3 is built from 14 residues. Germline lookup yields CDR1 MNHEY and CDR2 SVGAGI.

This clonotype is medium-sized by share. The V gene is TRBV13, the J gene TRBJ1-1; D not certain. CDR1 and CDR2 from the germline V gene are PRHDT and FYEKMQ (reference sequence). CDR3 size: 13 residues. V was trimmed by 1 base and J by 4 bases, leaving 7 bases between them. The CDR3 region is CASSLEVGTEAFF. The CDR3 DNA reads as TGTGCCAGCAGCTTAGAGGTTGGCACTGAAGCTTTCTTT.

By share of the sample, this clonotype is medium-sized. This sequence joins TRBV4-3 and TRBJ2-5; a possible D gene is TRBD1 (6 bases). CDR3 size: 16 residues. Trimming shortened V by 1 base and J by 2 bases, and 14 bases separated the two germline ends. In germline, CDR1 is LGHNA, CDR2 YSLEER. This chain's CDR3 is CASSQGSGVSQETQYF. The CDR3 DNA reads TGCGCCAGCAGCCAAGGTTCAGGGGTTAGTCAAGAGACCCAGTACTTC.

This clonotype showed up many times. J is TRBJ1-5 and V is TRBV12-3 or TRBV12-4; 9 bases agree with TRBD1. This CDR3 has 19 residues. V lost 5 bases and J lost 3; bases outside the gene matches: 17. CDR3 loop: CASSRPGQGVVVNNQPQHF. The CDR3 DNA sequence: TGTGCCAGCAGTCGACCGGGACAGGGAGTCGTTGTTAACAATCAGCCCCAGCATTTT.

This clonotype is medium-sized (0.01 to 0.1%) in the sample. The rearrangement links TRBV20-1 to TRBJ1-2; D might be TRBD1 (5 bases). The V end was cut by 2 bases, the J end by 0 bases, with 10 bases between. The CDR3 has 14 residues. Germline V gene sequence: CDR1 DFQATT, CDR2 SNEGSKA (reference sequence). In DNA form, the CDR3 reads TGCAGTGCTAGAAGTGACAGACCTAACTATGGCTACACCTTC. Its translation is CSARSDRPNYGYTF.

This clonotype was seen repeatedly, ten times or more. The CDR3 nucleotides read TGCAGTGCTAGACCCCCAAAGGGCGGGACTAGCGGGGGGGCCGGCTACGAGCAGTACTTC. It is translated as CSARPPKGGTSGGAGYEQYF. The rearrangement joins TRBV20-1 to TRBJ2-7; 16 bases fit TRBD2. The length of the CDR3 is 20 residues. Germline V gives CDR1 DFQATT, CDR2 SNEGSKA (reference sequence). After removal of 2 bases from V and 3 bases from J, the junction contained 16 bases not matched to a gene.

This clonotype was seen many times. The chain is built from TRBV20-1 and TRBJ2-1, with D possibly TRBD1 on 5 matching bases. Deletions cut 6 bases from V and 6 bases from J, with 18 bases between. Per germline, CDR1 DFQATT and CDR2 SNEGSKA (reference sequence). This CDR3 has 14 residues. The CDR3 protein is CSAKPLIDSNEQFF. CDR3 in DNA: TGCAGTGCCAAACCTCTTATTGACAGCAATGAGCAGTTCTTC.

This clonotype is classed as medium-sized (0.01 to 0.1%). The chain combines TRBV29-1 with TRBJ2-1; 8 bases fit TRBD2. The germline V gene encodes CDR1 SQVTM and CDR2 ANQGSEA. After removal of 5 bases from V and 9 bases from J, the junction contained 15 bases not matched to a gene. The CDR3 totals 15 residues. Here the CDR3 DNA reads TGCAGCGTTAAAGGGGCCCCGGGAGGGCCAGTTGAGCAGTTCTTC. Amino acids: CSVKGAPGGPVEQFF.

This clonotype was seen ten or more times. J is TRBJ2-2 and V is TRBV20-1; the D call may be TRBD1 or TRBD2 (6 bases each). The germline V gene encodes CDR1 DFQATT and CDR2 SNEGSKA (reference sequence). V lost 0 bases, J lost 3 bases, and 14 bases lay in between. The CDR3 has 16 residues. The CDR3 region has the DNA TGCAGTGCTAGAGATCCCCACAGGGAGGACACCGGGGAGCTGTTTTTT. Its translation: CSARDPHREDTGELFF.

There are many counts of this clonotype. This rearrangement joins TRBV29-1 to TRBJ2-7; TRBD1 or TRBD2 may be the D gene (5 bases each). Between the trimmed V and J ends, which lost 4 bases and 5 bases, there was a span of 15 bases. Per the germline V gene, CDR1 is SQVTM and CDR2 is ANQGSEA. CDR3 length equals 13 residues. CDR3 sequence (DNA): TGCAGCGTTGTCCGGGACCTAGGGGACGAGCAGTACTTC. The encoded protein is CSVVRDLGDEQYF.

This clonotype was observed at least ten times. The genes are TRBV20-1 and TRBJ1-1; TRBD1 aligns across 8 bases. Germline CDR1 and CDR2: DFQATT and SNEGSKA (reference sequence). The CDR3 runs 11 residues. The CDR3 sequence is CSLGQGAYAFF. CDR3 DNA sequence: TGCAGCTTGGGGCAGGGGGCATATGCTTTCTTT.

This clonotype was picked up many times. This chain uses TRBV6-2 or TRBV6-3 with TRBJ2-7; a possible D gene is TRBD2 (5 bases). V was trimmed by 6 bases and J by 6 bases, leaving 15 bases between them. The CDR3 has 13 residues. Germline V lookup: CDR1 MNHEY, CDR2 SVGEGT. The CDR3 here is CASRFSLVSEQYF. The CDR3, as DNA: TGTGCCAGCAGATTCTCACTAGTATCCGAGCAGTACTTC.

By sample fraction, this clonotype is medium-sized. The chain recombines TRBV10-3 with TRBJ1-1; TRBD1 might be the D (6 bases). Germline CDR1 and CDR2: ENHRY and SYGVKD. The CDR3 loop spans 14 amino acids. V was clipped by 1 base and J by 6 bases, with 12 bases between them. The CDR3 region has the DNA TGTGCCATCAGTGAGTACAGGGCCTTGGCTGAAGCTTTCTTT. Its protein is CAISEYRALAEAFF.

In its sample, this clonotype was seen many times. J is TRBJ1-1 and V is TRBV2, with a possible D match to TRBD1 (5 bases). CDR1 SNHLY and CDR2 FYNNEI come from the germline V gene. Trimming shortened V by 6 bases and J by 3 bases, and 14 bases separated the two germline ends. This CDR3 contains 14 residues. The CDR3 DNA is TGTGCCAGCAGAGACGACGGGGGATACACTGAAGCTTTCTTT. It specifies CASRDDGGYTEAFF.

By its share, this clonotype is medium-sized. In nucleotides, the CDR3 is TGTGCCAGCAGCTTAACTATGACCGAGGGGGTGGTTCGAGAAAAACTGTTTTTT. As protein: CASSLTMTEGVVREKLFF. The chain carries TRBV7-9 and TRBJ1-4; possibly TRBD1 for D (6 bases). Germline-derived CDR1 and CDR2 are SEHNR and FQNEAQ (reference sequence). There are 18 residues in the CDR3. The V end lost 2 bases, the J end lost 8 bases, and 24 bases lay between the germline ends. The full variable domain, in which reference TRBV7-9 and TRBJ1-4 provide the parts outside the CDR3, is DTGVSQNPRHKITKRGQNVTFRCDPISEHNRLYWYRQTLGQGPEFLTYFQNEAQLEKSRLLSDRFSAERPKGSFSTLEIQRTEQGDSAMYLCASSLTMTEGVVREKLFFGSGTQLSVL.